The 25 T cell receptor beta chains given below trace back to one sample, sequenced in a study of cytomegalovirus exposure and HLA in healthy donors. PCR was performed using 60 Vbeta and 13 Jbeta primers. This table comes from immunoSEQ multiplex PCR, and its TCRdb copy is limited to in-frame clones, with some not included. Here the sample spans 130,000 or so clones, 8.5% being singletons. Sequenced input: PBMCs. All receptors derive from a man aged 35-49 years in good health and CMV-seronegative.

This chain uses TRBV2 with TRBJ2-2, with TRBD2 identical over 12 bases. J was trimmed by 5 bases and V by 5 bases; bases with no gene match: 3. Germline CDR1 SNHLY, CDR2 FYNNEI. The CDR3 is 15 amino acids. This CDR3 reads CASSLAGGFTGELFF. CDR3 bases: TGTGCCAGCAGTCTAGCGGGGGGGTTTACCGGGGAGCTGTTTTTT.

This clone has only a few counts. The CDR3 coding sequence is TGCGCCAGCAGTCCGGGCCGGGAAGAAGAGACCCAGTACTTC. Translation gives CASSPGREEETQYF. The chain employs TRBV5-1 and TRBJ2-5; tentative D call: TRBD2 (5 bases). The CDR3 consists of 14 residues. Per germline, CDR1 SGHRS and CDR2 YFSETQ. Trimming stripped 5 bases from V and 3 bases from J, with 14 bases between.

This clone was counted a few times. V usage is TRBV5-6 and J usage is TRBJ2-5; 11 bases are a match to TRBD1. This CDR3 spans 17 amino acids. Trimming at V came to 4 bases and at J to 1 base, leaving 9 bases not matched to a gene. The germline V gene has CDR1 SGHDT and CDR2 YYEEEE. The CDR3 region has the DNA TGTGCCAGCAGCAGGACAGGGGGCGCTTTCTTCCAAGAGACCCAGTACTTC. Protein product: CASSRTGGAFFQETQYF.

This clone was detected a few times. V gene TRBV5-1 combines with J gene TRBJ2-7, with 9 bases aligning to TRBD1. Germline assignment: CDR1 SGHRS and CDR2 YFSETQ. CDR3 length: 13 amino acids. V shed 5 bases and J 0 bases; nucleotides not matched to a gene: 0. CDR3 residues: CASRTGGSYEQYF. In DNA, the CDR3 is TGCGCCAGCAGGACAGGGGGCTCCTACGAGCAGTACTTC.

The V gene is TRBV7-6, the J gene TRBJ2-1, with 7 bases that match TRBD2. V dropped 6 bases and J dropped 6; count of bases not matched to a gene: 8. Germline V gene sequence: CDR1 SGHVS, CDR2 FNYEAQ. The CDR3 has 14 residues. CDR3 nucleotide sequence: TGTGCCAGCAGATGGGGGGGGATTGGCAATGAGCAGTTCTTC. Protein sequence: CASRWGGIGNEQFF.

The table lists this clone with a few counts. CDR3 sequence (DNA): TGTGCCAGCAGCCCCTACTCTGGAAACACCATATATTTT. Its protein product is CASSPYSGNTIYF. The rearrangement uses TRBV6-6 and TRBJ1-3; D gene uncertain. This CDR3 comprises 13 residues. The V end lost 6 bases, the J end lost 0 bases, and 6 bases lay between the germline ends. Germline V gives CDR1 MNHNY, CDR2 SVGAGI (reference sequence).

Written as DNA, the CDR3 is TGTGCCAGCTCCCCTAGCGGGGGTCTCACCTACGAGCAGTACTTC. Translated: CASSPSGGLTYEQYF. This chain joins TRBV2 and TRBJ2-7, with 10 bases identical to TRBD2. The CDR3 consists of 15 residues. Trimming cost V 8 bases and J 2 bases; bases outside gene matches: 9. Germline V gene lookup returns CDR1 SNHLY and CDR2 FYNNEI.

This sequence joins TRBV9 and TRBJ2-3, with 9 bases fitting TRBD2. The CDR3 runs to 16 residues. The germline gives CDR1 SGDLS, CDR2 YYNGEE. The ends lost 3 bases at V and 4 bases at J; junction bases unmatched: 9. CDR3: CASSASLGLAPDTQYF. CDR3 in DNA: TGTGCCAGCAGCGCCTCCCTGGGACTAGCCCCAGATACGCAGTATTTT.

In its sample, this clone was seen a few times. The chain couples TRBV29-1 to TRBJ1-5, with D unclear. Germline CDR1 is SQVTM and CDR2 is ANQGSEA. This CDR3 has 13 amino acids. The V end lost 4 bases, the J end lost 0 bases, and 7 bases lay between the germline ends. The CDR3 sequence: CSVAGNSNQPQHF. The CDR3 DNA is TGCAGCGTTGCGGGGAATAGCAATCAGCCCCAGCATTTT.

The rearrangement joins TRBV6-1 to TRBJ2-7, with 10 bases matching TRBD1. V was clipped by 4 bases and J by 3 bases; unmatched bases: 6. The CDR3 sequence is 15 residues long. CDR1 is MNHNS, CDR2 SASEGT, per germline. CDR3 region: CASSGRDRGSYEQYF. DNA for the CDR3: TGTGCCAGCAGTGGACGGGACAGGGGAAGCTACGAGCAGTACTTC.

The sample holds a few counts of this clone. The V call is TRBV30, the J call TRBJ2-3, with 8 bases fitting TRBD2. With 2 bases clipped from V and 5 bases from J, the junction kept 12 bases outside the gene matches. In germline, CDR1 is GTSNPN, CDR2 SVGIG (reference sequence). The CDR3 spans 16 residues. The CDR3 DNA follows: TGTGCCTGGAGTACGCCCGTCAGCGGGGGAAGAGATACGCAGTATTTT. It codes for CAWSTPVSGGRDTQYF.

V and J are TRBV9 and TRBJ1-2, with D perhaps matching TRBD1 (5 bases). V was pared by 4 bases and J by 2 bases, with 9 bases between. The CDR3 contains 13 residues. Germline V gives CDR1 SGDLS, CDR2 YYNGEE. CDR3 protein: CASSSRQNYGYTF. For the CDR3, the DNA is TGTGCCAGCAGCTCACGACAGAACTATGGCTACACCTTC.

The J gene is TRBJ1-2, the V gene TRBV7-9; TRBD1 matches 7 bases. J was trimmed by 0 bases and V by 2 bases; bases with no gene match: 15. From germline, CDR1 is SEHNR and CDR2 FQNEAQ (reference sequence). CDR3 length: 19 amino acids. In DNA, the CDR3 is TGTGCCAGCAGCTTATCCGGGACAGAAACAACCCGGCCTAACTATGGCTACACCTTC. Encoded protein: CASSLSGTETTRPNYGYTF.

This clone was observed a few times. The chain uses TRBV18 and TRBJ2-7; weak D call: TRBD2 (6 bases). The CDR3 contains 14 residues. V was shortened by 2 bases and J by 6 bases, with 14 bases between the two germline ends. Germline CDR1 is KGHSH and CDR2 is LQKENI. CDR3: CASSPLNEGGEQYF. As DNA, the CDR3 is TGTGCCAGCTCACCATTGAATGAGGGAGGCGAGCAGTACTTC.

This clone has just a few counts. The CDR3 nucleotides read TGTGCCAGCAGCTTGGGGGACAGGGTCGGCTACACCTTC. The encoded protein is CASSLGDRVGYTF. V and J are TRBV5-6 and TRBJ1-2; 9 bases fit TRBD1. Germline V gene data show CDR1 as SGHDT and CDR2 as YYEEEE. With 0 bases clipped from V and 8 bases from J, the junction kept 2 bases outside the gene matches. The length of the CDR3 is 13 residues. Complete variable domain (other parts from reference TRBV5-6 and TRBJ1-2): DAGVTQSPTHLIKTRGQQVTLRCSPKSGHDTVSWYQQALGQGPQFIFQYYEEEERQRGNFPDRFSGHQFPNYSSELNVNALLLGDSALYLCASSLGDRVGYTFGSGTRLTVV.

The V and J genes are TRBV9 and TRBJ1-4; 7 bases line up with TRBD1. This CDR3 spans 16 amino acids. With 0 bases clipped from V and 7 bases from J, the junction kept 9 bases outside the gene matches. Germline CDR1 SGDLS, CDR2 YYNGEE. The CDR3 nucleotides are TGTGCCAGCAGCGTAGAGGGTCCAGGGGGTGGTGAAAAACTGTTTTTT. Amino acids: CASSVEGPGGGEKLFF.

This clone was observed a few times. This chain joins TRBV28 and TRBJ1-5; D is unclear. Trimming removed 2 bases from V and 6 bases from J, with 14 bases in between. CDR1 and CDR2 from the germline V gene are MDHEN and SYDVKM. The CDR3 runs to 15 residues. CDR3 sequence reads: CASSLLAIRGQPQHF. The DNA for the CDR3 is TGTGCCAGCAGTTTACTGGCCATTAGAGGTCAGCCCCAGCATTTT.

The CDR3, as DNA: TGTGCCATCAACCCCACTATGAACACTGAAGCTTTCTTT. Amino acid sequence: CAINPTMNTEAFF. The genes are TRBV10-3 and TRBJ1-1; D unclear. Germline V gives CDR1 ENHRY, CDR2 SYGVKD. V gave up 7 bases and J gave up 0 bases, with 9 bases separating them. The CDR3 has 13 amino acids.

This clone was counted between two and nine times. CDR3 protein: CASSEAKPGGLGNQPQHF. CDR3 coding DNA: TGTGCCAGCAGTGAAGCTAAGCCAGGGGGCTTGGGCAATCAGCCCCAGCATTTT. This chain joins TRBV6-1 and TRBJ1-5; 8 positions agree with TRBD1. The V gene's germline CDR1 is MNHNS and CDR2 SASEGT. With 0 bases clipped from V and 2 bases from J, the junction kept 9 bases outside the gene matches. The CDR3 has 18 residues.

J is TRBJ2-5 and V is TRBV5-1; D is perhaps TRBD2 (5 bases). Gene TRBJ2-7 matches the end of the DNA better, so the J call may be wrong. Germline CDR1 and CDR2: SGHRS and YFSETQ. This CDR3 has 12 amino acids. CDR3 in amino acids: CASSLAGNEQYF. The CDR3 nucleotides are TGCGCCAGCAGCTTGGCGGGGAACGAGCAGTACTTC.

The table lists this clone with a few counts. The rearrangement uses TRBV19 and TRBJ2-1; the D gene is possibly TRBD2 (5 bases). V shed 5 bases and J shed 8 bases, with 16 bases lying between them. The CDR3 spans 14 residues. The germline V gene has CDR1 LNHDA and CDR2 SQIVND (reference sequence). Here the CDR3 DNA reads TGTGCCAGTAGTCCTGGGCAAGGGCGGGATGAGCAGTTCTTC. Amino acid sequence: CASSPGQGRDEQFF.

The chain has TRBV2 and TRBJ1-4; the match to TRBD1 covers 7 bases. Germline V gene sequence: CDR1 SNHLY, CDR2 FYNNEI. The CDR3 length is 13 residues. Unmatched junction bases numbered 5, after V lost 5 bases and J lost 8 bases. The CDR3 DNA follows: TGTGCCAGCAGTACAGGGGTCAGCGAAAAACTGTTTTTT. Residues: CASSTGVSEKLFF.

This clone occurred a few times. The V gene is TRBV29-1, the J gene TRBJ1-1; D is perhaps TRBD1 (6 bases). The CDR3 is 13 amino acids. Germline V CDR1 and CDR2: SQVTM, ANQGSEA. V lost 8 bases and J 1 base, leaving 14 bases between the germline ends. The CDR3 region has the DNA TGCAGCCTAGTCGGACAGCCGAACACTGAAGCTTTCTTT. This gives the protein CSLVGQPNTEAFF.

The J gene is TRBJ1-1, the V gene TRBV29-1; D is perhaps TRBD1 (5 bases). Germline V CDR1 and CDR2: SQVTM, ANQGSEA. V dropped 6 bases and J dropped 11 bases, with 16 bases sitting between them. CDR3 size: 11 residues. The CDR3 reads CSVEEGGVAFF. DNA of the CDR3: TGCAGCGTGGAGGAAGGAGGGGTCGCTTTCTTT. The full variable domain, with the rest looked up from reference TRBV29-1 and TRBJ1-1, is SAVISQKPSRDICQRGTSLTIQCQVDSQVTMMFWYRQQPGQSLTLIATANQGSEATYESGFVIDKFPISRPNLTFSTLTVSNMSPEDSSIYLCSVEEGGVAFFGQGTRLTVV.

The J gene is TRBJ2-3, the V gene TRBV30; TRBD2 is a possible D gene (5 bases). V was cut by 3 bases and J by 4 bases, with 5 bases left in between. Germline CDR1 GTSNPN, CDR2 SVGIG (reference sequence). CDR3 length: 11 residues. As DNA, the CDR3 is TGTGCCTGGAGGCGGGCAGATACGCAGTATTTT. Amino acid sequence: CAWRRADTQYF.